This entry lists 31 T cell receptor beta chains sequenced from one sample in a study of T cell responses to AZD1222 COVID-19 vaccine. Sequenced by immunoSEQ multiplex PCR; TCRdb stores in-frame clones only, minus some. Found here are 150,000 or so clones, around 92% of them singletons; the top ten hold 2.5% to 4%. The sample was peripheral blood, taken 28 days after the second AZD1222 dose. Receptors originate from an adult who received the AZD1222 COVID-19 vaccine.

The chain has TRBV7-7 and TRBJ2-7; D might be TRBD2 (6 bases). The CDR3 totals 13 residues. Germline V gives CDR1 SSHAT, CDR2 FNYEAQ (reference sequence). Trimming left V 6 bases short and J 7 bases short, with 16 bases between. The CDR3 region is CASSAGLAGEQYF. CDR3 DNA: TGTGCCAGCAGTGCGGGACTCGCGGGAGAGCAGTACTTC.

The V gene is TRBV2, the J gene TRBJ2-7; TRBD2 is a possible D gene (5 bases). V shed 5 bases and J shed 6 bases, with 14 bases lying between them. CDR1 and CDR2 from the germline V gene are SNHLY and FYNNEI. This CDR3 spans 13 amino acids. CDR3 in DNA: TGTGCCAGCAGTTCGAAGGTACGGGGCGAGCAGTACTTC. It codes for CASSSKVRGEQYF.

The genes are TRBV3-1 (or the pseudogene TRBV3-2) and TRBJ2-2, with 8 nucleotides matching TRBD1. Germline CDR1 and CDR2: LGHDT and YNNKEL (reference sequence). This CDR3 region has 17 residues. V was clipped by 1 base and J by 4 bases; unmatched bases: 8. The CDR3 spells CASSQVGQGHFTGELFF. CDR3 DNA: TGTGCCAGCAGCCAAGTCGGACAGGGCCATTTCACCGGGGAGCTGTTTTTT.

This sequence joins TRBV7-2 and TRBJ2-5; D is possibly TRBD2 (6 bases). This CDR3 spans 16 amino acids. CDR1 is SGHTA and CDR2 is FQGNSA in the germline V gene. V was shortened by 1 base and J by 5 bases, with 17 bases between the two germline ends. As DNA, the CDR3 is TGTGCCAGCAGCTTAGTAACTAGCCGGGTTTGGGAGACCCAGTACTTC. Its protein is CASSLVTSRVWETQYF.

This clone was observed a single time. V is TRBV2 and J is TRBJ1-6; D not certain. The V end lost 6 bases, the J end lost 0 bases, and 9 bases lay between the germline ends. CDR3 length equals 15 residues. Germline lookup yields CDR1 SNHLY and CDR2 FYNNEI. This CDR3 is CASRLGSSYNSPLHF. CDR3 DNA: TGTGCCAGCAGATTAGGGAGCTCCTATAATTCACCCCTCCACTTT.

This chain uses TRBV4-1 with TRBJ1-5, with a possible D match to TRBD1 (6 bases). The V gene's germline CDR1 is MGHRA and CDR2 YSYEKL. V was shortened by 4 bases and J by 5 bases, with 15 bases between the two germline ends. This CDR3 region has 15 residues. For the CDR3, the DNA is TGCGCCAGCAGCCTGGTTCCGGGACAAGATCAGCCCCAGCATTTT. It codes for CASSLVPGQDQPQHF.

The chain links TRBV7-2 to TRBJ1-5, with D uncertain. Trimming left V 2 bases short and J 0 bases short, with 8 bases between. The CDR3 has 15 residues. CDR1 and CDR2 (germline): SGHTA, FQGNSA. CDR3 amino acids: CASSLSQLSNQPQHF. CDR3 bases: TGTGCCAGCAGCTTAAGCCAGCTTAGCAATCAGCCCCAGCATTTT. Using reference TRBV7-2 and TRBJ1-5 for the parts outside the CDR3, the full variable domain is GAGVSQSPSNKVTEKGKDVELRCDPISGHTALYWYRQSLGQGLEFLIYFQGNSAPDKSGLPSDRFSAERTGGSVSTLTIQRTQQEDSAVYLCASSLSQLSNQPQHFGDGTRLSIL.

The chain combines TRBV30 with TRBJ2-5, with D tentatively TRBD2 (6 bases). Germline-derived CDR1 and CDR2 are GTSNPN and SVGIG (reference sequence). This CDR3 is 15 amino acids long. Trimming removed 6 bases from V and 5 bases from J, with 22 bases in between. The CDR3, as DNA: TGTGCCTGCCGTAGGTACGGGAGCCAGTGGGAGACCCAGTACTTC. Residues: CACRRYGSQWETQYF.

In its sample, this clone was seen a few times. The CDR3 coding sequence is TGTGCCAGCTCACCCCGGGAGAAGGATGGCTACACCTTC. Its translation: CASSPREKDGYTF. The chain has TRBV18 and TRBJ1-2; D gene uncertain. V was clipped by 3 bases and J by 6 bases, with 11 bases between them. Germline V gene lookup returns CDR1 KGHSH and CDR2 LQKENI. The CDR3 consists of 13 residues. The full variable domain, with the rest looked up from reference TRBV18 and TRBJ1-2, is NAGVMQNPRHLVRRRGQEARLRCSPMKGHSHVYWYRQLPEEGLKFMVYLQKENIIDESGMPKERFSAEFPKEGPSILRIQQVVRGDSAAYFCASSPREKDGYTFGSGTRLTVV.

The rearrangement links TRBV4-1 to TRBJ2-7, with TRBD1 matching 10 bases. The trim removed 1 base at V and 6 bases at J, leaving 6 bases unmatched. CDR3 size: 15 residues. Per the germline V gene, CDR1 is MGHRA and CDR2 is YSYEKL. Here the CDR3 DNA reads TGCGCCAGCAGCCAAGTTGGGAGACAGGGGGCCGAGCAGTACTTC. Its translation is CASSQVGRQGAEQYF.

CDR3 DNA: TGTGCCAGCAGTTTTGACAGGGAGATGAACACTGAAGCTTTCTTT. Translating it yields CASSFDREMNTEAFF. The rearrangement uses TRBV28 and TRBJ1-1; TRBD1 agrees at 7 bases. V lost 3 bases and J lost 0; bases outside the gene matches: 4. The CDR3 consists of 15 residues. Looked up from germline, CDR1 is MDHEN and CDR2 is SYDVKM.

This clone was found once. The V gene is TRBV3-1 (or the pseudogene TRBV3-2), the J gene TRBJ2-7; no clear D gene. The CDR3 has 14 amino acids. The ends were cut back, 1 base at V and 6 bases at J, with 13 bases in the middle. Per germline, CDR1 LGHDT and CDR2 YNNKEL (reference sequence). The CDR3 bases are TGTGCCAGCAGCCAAGGGGCGGCTAGTTCCGAGCAGTACTTC. This encodes CASSQGAASSEQYF.

This rearrangement joins TRBV7-2 to TRBJ1-1; D might be TRBD1 (5 bases). Trimming stripped 8 bases from V and 1 base from J, with 14 bases between. Germline CDR1 is SGHTA and CDR2 is FQGNSA. The CDR3 loop spans 14 amino acids. CDR3 region: CASGPGGGNTEAFF. In DNA form, the CDR3 reads TGTGCCAGCGGCCCCGGCGGGGGGAACACTGAAGCTTTCTTT.

V is TRBV2 and J is TRBJ1-1, with TRBD1 identical over 7 bases. This CDR3 is 12 amino acids long. The J segment lost 10 bases and the V segment lost 3 bases, leaving 5 bases of the junction unmatched. Germline V gene data show CDR1 as SNHLY and CDR2 as FYNNEI. CDR3 amino acids: CASSETGRRAFF. Written as DNA, the CDR3 is TGTGCCAGCAGTGAGACAGGGCGGCGAGCTTTCTTT.

The CDR3 region is CASSRTGEGYEQYF. The CDR3 DNA follows: TGTGCCAGCAGCCGGACAGGGGAAGGCTACGAGCAGTACTTC. The rearrangement uses TRBV7-9 and TRBJ2-7; 9 bases fit TRBD1. The germline V gene encodes CDR1 SEHNR and CDR2 FQNEAQ (reference sequence). V lost 5 bases to trimming and J lost 3 bases; unmatched junction nucleotides: 5. This CDR3 contains 14 residues.

This clone was counted a single time. The chain uses TRBV14 and TRBJ2-2; D unclear. CDR3 size: 13 residues. From germline, CDR1 is SGHDN and CDR2 FVKESK. The V and J ends lost 5 bases and 6 bases respectively, with 10 bases between them. Here the CDR3 reads CASSRAGAGELFF. CDR3 bases: TGTGCCAGCAGCAGGGCTGGAGCCGGGGAGCTGTTTTTT.

The V call is TRBV7-2, the J call TRBJ2-7; D call uncertain. This CDR3 has 14 amino acids. Germline V CDR1 and CDR2: SGHTA, FQGNSA. Deletions cut 5 bases from V and 1 base from J, with 12 bases between. The DNA for the CDR3 is TGTGCCAGCAGCGCCGGTCAAGTATCCTACGAGCAGTACTTC. Amino acid sequence: CASSAGQVSYEQYF.

The V call is TRBV27, the J call TRBJ1-6; 9 bases line up with TRBD1. Trimming cost V 3 bases and J 13 bases; bases outside gene matches: 7. CDR1 and CDR2 from the germline V gene are MNHEY and SMNVEV (reference sequence). The CDR3 covers 14 residues. In DNA, the CDR3 is TGTGCCAGCAGTTTTACAGGGGGCGAACGGCCCCTCCACTTT. The encoded protein is CASSFTGGERPLHF.

V and J are TRBV12-3 or TRBV12-4 and TRBJ1-1; D uncertain. With 6 bases removed from V and 1 base from J, the gap between germline ends came to 9 bases. This CDR3 has 13 amino acids. The CDR3 DNA follows: TGTGCCAGCAGCCGAATTGGGAACACTGAAGCTTTCTTT. Its translation: CASSRIGNTEAFF.

The rearrangement joins TRBV2 to TRBJ2-7; D call uncertain. This CDR3 spans 14 amino acids. Germline CDR1 SNHLY, CDR2 FYNNEI. V was pared by 2 bases and J by 2 bases, with 10 bases between. CDR3 nucleotide sequence: TGTGCCAGCAGTGAATTAGATACGGCCTACGAGCAGTACTTC. Amino acids: CASSELDTAYEQYF.

The chain combines TRBV7-2 with TRBJ1-2; no reliable D call. V lost 3 bases, J lost 5 bases, and 10 bases lay in between. The CDR3 extends over 13 amino acids. Germline CDR1 and CDR2: SGHTA and FQGNSA. As DNA, the CDR3 is TGTGCCAGCAGCTTCGCTACAAATTATGGCTACACCTTC. This sequence encodes CASSFATNYGYTF.

This clone was recorded a few times. The J gene is TRBJ2-7, the V gene TRBV10-3; either TRBD1 or TRBD2 may supply D (6 bases each). CDR3 size: 16 residues. Trimming removed 6 bases from V and 4 bases from J, with 22 bases in between. The germline V gene encodes CDR1 ENHRY and CDR2 SYGVKD. CDR3 residues: CAIRGAKRLAGYEQYF. The DNA of the CDR3 is TGTGCCATCAGGGGGGCGAAGAGGCTCGCGGGGTACGAGCAGTACTTC.

The CDR3 bases are TGCAGCGTTGAAAGCGGGAGCATAGAGACCCAGTACTTC. This sequence encodes CSVESGSIETQYF. V usage is TRBV29-1 and J usage is TRBJ2-5; 8 bases are shared with TRBD2. CDR3 size: 13 residues. The germline CDR1 and CDR2 sequences are SQVTM and ANQGSEA. The ends lost 2 bases at V and 4 bases at J; junction bases unmatched: 3.

The rearrangement links TRBV2 to TRBJ1-1; possibly TRBD1 for D (5 bases). Trimming cost V 6 bases and J 10 bases, with 24 bases left between them. The CDR3 is 15 amino acids. From germline, CDR1 is SNHLY and CDR2 FYNNEI. The CDR3 protein is CASRDTGTGLFGAFF. The CDR3 coding sequence is TGTGCCAGCAGGGACACCGGGACCGGATTGTTCGGAGCTTTCTTT. The full variable domain, completed using reference TRBV2 and TRBJ1-1, is EPEVTQTPSHQVTQMGQEVILRCVPISNHLYFYWYRQILGQKVEFLVSFYNNEISEKSEIFDDQFSVERPDGSNFTLKIRSTKLEDSAMYFCASRDTGTGLFGAFFGQGTRLTVV.

V gene TRBV4-3 combines with J gene TRBJ1-1; 9 bases agree with TRBD1. With V trimmed by 2 bases and J by 5 bases, 12 bases remained unmatched. CDR3 size: 17 residues. Germline V lookup: CDR1 LGHNA, CDR2 YSLEER. CDR3 loop: CASSQSIPRDRVTEAFF. CDR3 sequence (DNA): TGCGCCAGCAGCCAATCTATCCCCCGGGACAGGGTTACTGAAGCTTTCTTT.

The chain has TRBV28 and TRBJ1-1; perhaps TRBD1 as D (5 bases). Germline CDR1 is MDHEN and CDR2 is SYDVKM. V was clipped by 7 bases and J by 0 bases, with 12 bases between them. The CDR3 length is 14 residues. Here the CDR3 reads CASTHPGVNTEAFF. For the CDR3, the DNA is TGTGCCAGCACCCACCCGGGGGTGAACACTGAAGCTTTCTTT.

This rearrangement joins TRBV9 to TRBJ2-1; D tentatively reads TRBD1 or TRBD2 (5 bases each). The germline V gene encodes CDR1 SGDLS and CDR2 YYNGEE. Trimming left V 5 bases short and J 2 bases short, with 14 bases between. CDR3 length: 15 residues. DNA for the CDR3: TGTGCCAGCAGGGACACGGGACGTACCTACAATGAGCAGTTCTTC. Its protein is CASRDTGRTYNEQFF. Together with reference TRBV9 and TRBJ2-1, the CDR3 gives the full variable domain: DSGVTQTPKHLITATGQRVTLRCSPRSGDLSVYWYQQSLDQGLQFLIQYYNGEERAKGNILERFSAQQFPDLHSELNLSSLELGDSALYFCASRDTGRTYNEQFFGPGTRLTVL.

The CDR3 DNA reads as TGTGCCACCAGGCACGTCCTGGGGGCGCCGGTAAGGGAGACCCAGTACTTC. As protein: CATRHVLGAPVRETQYF. V gene TRBV24-1 combines with J gene TRBJ2-5; D possibly corresponds to TRBD1 (6 bases). Germline lookup yields CDR1 KGHDR and CDR2 SFDVKD. V shed 7 bases and J shed 5 bases, with 25 bases lying between them. This CDR3 is 17 amino acids long.

The chain joins TRBV24-1 to TRBJ1-5; 7 bases map to TRBD1. Germline loops: CDR1 KGHDR, CDR2 SFDVKD. CDR3 size: 15 residues. V lost 5 bases to trimming and J lost 1 base; unmatched junction nucleotides: 4. CDR3 DNA: TGTGCCACCAGTGCGGGACAGCAAAGCAATCAGCCCCAGCATTTT. Protein product: CATSAGQQSNQPQHF.

V gene TRBV7-9 combines with J gene TRBJ2-2; D is perhaps TRBD1 (5 bases). V lost 7 bases and J lost 4, with 16 bases in between. This CDR3 region has 15 residues. Germline V gene lookup returns CDR1 SEHNR and CDR2 FQNEAQ (reference sequence). Here the CDR3 DNA reads TGTGCCAGCACCCCTTTTGTTCAGGGCACCGGGGAGCTGTTTTTT. Encoded protein: CASTPFVQGTGELFF.

This clone was seen a few times. The CDR3 sequence is CASSSLGQGNQPQHF. The CDR3 DNA reads as TGTGCCAGCAGTTCCCTGGGACAGGGAAATCAGCCCCAGCATTTT. The chain uses TRBV27 and TRBJ1-5; TRBD1 agrees at 9 bases. V shed 4 bases, J shed 4 bases, and the junction held 5 bases outside the gene matches. In germline, CDR1 is MNHEY, CDR2 SMNVEV (reference sequence). This CDR3 contains 15 residues.